This TCR beta chain emerged from a study of CD4+ T cells in melanoma. Study results and limitations: A reported correlation linked neoantigen-specific CD4+ T cells to CD8+, macrophage and B cell function. Reportedly, melanoma neoantigen-specific CD4+ T cells showed varied differentiation states.

Sequencing was performed with immunoSEQ multiplex PCR; in TCRdb, only in-frame clones are kept and a portion is missing. The sample yields about 6,500 clones, around 50% seen once. In this sample, this clone turned up once. Its specificity is not known. The CDR3 loop spans 13 amino acids. Deletions cut 3 bases from V and 6 bases from J, with 8 bases between. Germline V gives CDR1 SGHDN, CDR2 FVKESK. The chain has TRBV14 and TRBJ2-2; D is perhaps TRBD2 (5 bases). Sequencing used cells from a culture (not recorded whether cultured in vitro). The TCR sequence derives from a human donor with melanoma. In DNA form, the CDR3 reads TGTGCCAGCAGCCAGCGAGCGGCCGGGGAGCTGTTTTTT. Translation gives CASSQRAAGELFF.